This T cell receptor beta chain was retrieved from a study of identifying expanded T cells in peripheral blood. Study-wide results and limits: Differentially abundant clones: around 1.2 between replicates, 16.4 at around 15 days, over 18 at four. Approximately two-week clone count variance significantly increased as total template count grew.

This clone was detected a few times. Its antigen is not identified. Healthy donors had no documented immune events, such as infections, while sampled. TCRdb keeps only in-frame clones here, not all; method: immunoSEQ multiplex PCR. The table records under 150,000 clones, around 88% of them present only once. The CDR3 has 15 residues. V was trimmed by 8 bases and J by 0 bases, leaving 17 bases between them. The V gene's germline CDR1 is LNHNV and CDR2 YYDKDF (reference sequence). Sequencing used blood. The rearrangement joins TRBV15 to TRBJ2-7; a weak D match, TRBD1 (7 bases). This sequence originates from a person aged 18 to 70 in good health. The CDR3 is CATQKGGTASYEQYF. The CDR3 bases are TGTGCCACCCAAAAAGGGGGGACAGCCTCCTACGAGCAGTACTTC.